The 17 T cell receptor beta chains reported below all come from one sample, sequenced in a study of blood T cell repertoires in COVID-19. Clones were sequenced by immunoSEQ multiplex PCR, and TCRdb holds only the in-frame ones, with some missing. Seen here are some 110,000 clones, 65% to 80% observed once, and the top ten hold about 2.3%. The material sequenced was peripheral blood. The source is a man aged 50-60 years with acute or convalescent COVID-19.

About this clone itself: This sample also contains other DNA sequences that code for the same CDR3. The chain couples TRBV18 to TRBJ2-7, with 11 bases that match TRBD1. The CDR3 totals 14 residues. The germline gives CDR1 KGHSH, CDR2 LQKENI. Trimming removed 6 bases from V and 3 bases from J; junction bases left unmatched: 4. DNA for the CDR3: TGTGCCAGCTCGCCCGGGACAGGGGGCTACGAGCAGTACTTC. Translating it yields CASSPGTGGYEQYF.

The chain couples TRBV11-3 to TRBJ2-2; 7 bases line up with TRBD2. V shed 0 bases, J shed 3 bases, and the junction held 7 bases outside the gene matches. The V gene's germline CDR1 is SGHNT and CDR2 YENEEA. This CDR3 is built from 17 residues. The CDR3 DNA is TGTGCCAGCAGCTTAGATCGGGCGGGAGCAGACACCGGGGAGCTGTTTTTT. Amino acid sequence: CASSLDRAGADTGELFF.

On this clone itself: The sample contains more than one DNA sequence encoding this CDR3. V gene TRBV5-1 combines with J gene TRBJ1-5; 7 nucleotides align to TRBD1. This CDR3 is 14 amino acids long. V lost 4 bases and J lost 2; bases outside the gene matches: 3. CDR1 and CDR2 (germline): SGHRS, YFSETQ. CDR3 DNA sequence: TGCGCCAGCAGCCCAGGGACAGGCAATCAGCCCCAGCATTTT. Translation: CASSPGTGNQPQHF.

The chain uses TRBV6-5 and TRBJ2-6; D is ambiguous. Trimming removed 3 bases at V and 4 bases at J, with 4 bases between. The CDR3 sequence is 13 residues long. From germline, CDR1 is MNHEY and CDR2 SVGAGI. For the CDR3, the DNA is TGTGCCAGCAGTTATGAGGGGGCCAACGTCCTGACTTTC. Its protein product is CASSYEGANVLTF.

The V gene is TRBV19, the J gene TRBJ2-1; possible D gene TRBD2, 5 bases. This CDR3 is 15 amino acids long. V lost 7 bases and J lost 8, with 21 bases in between. Germline V lookup: CDR1 LNHDA, CDR2 SQIVND (reference sequence). The CDR3 spells CASKLSGARFDEQFF. CDR3 bases: TGTGCCAGTAAATTGAGCGGCGCACGTTTTGATGAGCAGTTCTTC.

The chain carries TRBV19 and TRBJ2-7, with 9 nucleotides matching TRBD1. V trimming: 5 bases; J trimming: 4 bases; junction bases outside the gene matches: 9. Germline V gives CDR1 LNHDA, CDR2 SQIVND (reference sequence). The CDR3 extends over 15 amino acids. CDR3 sequence (DNA): TGTGCCAGTAGTCCAGGACAGGGGTTTACATACGAGCAGTACTTC. Amino acid sequence: CASSPGQGFTYEQYF.

This chain joins TRBV1 and TRBJ2-3; the DNA was not used to check the table's D call, TRBD2. TRBV1 is designated a pseudogene. This CDR3 has 14 amino acids. The CDR3 coding sequence is TGCACCAGCAGCCAAGATCTAGCGTGGGACCATCCGTATTTT. This sequence encodes CTSSQDLAWDHPYF.

The chain combines TRBV6-4 with TRBJ2-2, with TRBD1 matching 10 bases. The V segment lost 0 bases and the J segment 5 bases; nucleotides outside the gene matches: 3. This CDR3 comprises 16 residues. Germline CDR1 MRHNA, CDR2 SNTAGT. CDR3 nucleotide sequence: TGTGCCAGCAGTGACTCCCCGGGACAGGGGACCGGGGAGCTGTTTTTT. Its translation: CASSDSPGQGTGELFF.

The rearrangement links TRBV27 to TRBJ2-4; 11 bases align to TRBD2. V lost 6 bases, J lost 5 bases, and 3 bases stayed unmatched. Per germline, CDR1 MNHEY and CDR2 SMNVEV (reference sequence). CDR3 length equals 14 residues. In DNA form, the CDR3 reads TGTGCCAGCAGGGGACTAGCGGCCCAAAACATTCAGTACTTC. Protein: CASRGLAAQNIQYF.

This chain links TRBV6-1 with TRBJ1-3; 10 bases agree with TRBD1. The J segment lost 3 bases and the V segment lost 4 bases, leaving 15 bases of the junction unmatched. Germline lookup yields CDR1 MNHNS and CDR2 SASEGT. The CDR3 runs 19 residues. CDR3 nucleotides: TGTGCCAGCAGTGGGGGGTCCCGGGACAGGGGTTTATTTGGAAACACCATATATTTT. It yields the protein CASSGGSRDRGLFGNTIYF.

This chain uses TRBV15 with TRBJ2-7; D perhaps matches TRBD1 (5 bases). The CDR3 totals 14 residues. CDR1 LNHNV and CDR2 YYDKDF come from the germline V gene (reference sequence). Trimming took off 3 bases at V and 2 bases at J, with 11 bases between the two ends. The CDR3 DNA follows: TGTGCCACCAGCAGGAGGACGGACACCTACGAGCAGTACTTC. Translating gives CATSRRTDTYEQYF. The full variable domain, with the rest looked up from reference TRBV15 and TRBJ2-7, is DAMVIQNPRYQVTQFGKPVTLSCSQTLNHNVMYWYQQKSSQAPKLLFHYYDKDFNNEADTPDNFQSRRPNTSFCFLDIRSPGLGDTAMYLCATSRRTDTYEQYFGPGTRLTVT.

The V gene is TRBV30, the J gene TRBJ2-3; TRBD2 is a possible D gene (5 bases). V shed 4 bases and J shed 2 bases, with 13 bases lying between them. Germline CDR1 reads GTSNPN; CDR2 reads SVGIG (reference sequence). The CDR3 length is 14 residues. The chain's CDR3 is CAWTPRGFTDTQYF. CDR3 DNA sequence: TGTGCCTGGACCCCTCGGGGATTCACAGATACGCAGTATTTT.

This clone was seen ten or more times. J is TRBJ1-2 and V is TRBV6-4; D gene ambiguous. This CDR3 has 14 residues. Looked up from germline, CDR1 is MRHNA and CDR2 is SNTAGT. Trimming pared 2 bases from V and 4 bases from J, leaving 11 bases between. The CDR3 DNA sequence: TGTGCCAGCAGTGACGGAGAGACGGCCTATGGCTACACCTTC. As protein: CASSDGETAYGYTF.

The CDR3 reads CASSLVAGGTGELFF. The CDR3 nucleotides are TGTGCCAGCAGCTTGGTCGCAGGGGGTACCGGGGAGCTGTTTTTT. The chain joins TRBV5-4 to TRBJ2-2; TRBD1 matches at 7 bases. The CDR3 contains 15 residues. CDR1 is SGHNT, CDR2 YYREEE, per germline (reference sequence). The V segment lost 0 bases and the J segment 5 bases; nucleotides outside the gene matches: 4.

The chain uses TRBV19 and TRBJ2-7, with TRBD2 matching over 14 bases. The CDR3 sequence is 17 residues long. Germline CDR1 LNHDA, CDR2 SQIVND (reference sequence). After removal of 9 bases from V and 3 bases from J, the junction contained 13 bases not matched to a gene. The CDR3 DNA reads as TGTGCCAGCATAGGGACTAGCGGGAGTTCGCTTGGCTACGAGCAGTACTTC. Its protein is CASIGTSGSSLGYEQYF. Filled out from reference TRBV19 and TRBJ2-7, the complete variable domain reads DGGITQSPKYLFRKEGQNVTLSCEQNLNHDAMYWYRQDPGQGLRLIYYSQIVNDFQKGDIAEGYSVSREKKESFPLTVTSAQKNPTAFYLCASIGTSGSSLGYEQYFGPGTRLTVT.

The gene calls are TRBV6-6 and TRBJ1-3; D unresolved. Between the trimmed V and J ends, which lost 2 bases and 0 bases, there was a span of 11 bases. This CDR3 is 16 amino acids long. CDR1 and CDR2 (germline): MNHNY, SVGAGI (reference sequence). This CDR3 reads CASSYGLADSGNTIYF. DNA for the CDR3: TGTGCCAGCAGTTACGGGCTGGCCGACTCTGGAAACACCATATATTTT.

V and J are TRBV3-1 (or the pseudogene TRBV3-2) and TRBJ2-1; 8 nucleotides line up with TRBD2. V was clipped by 3 bases and J by 5 bases; unmatched bases: 12. Germline V gene data show CDR1 as LGHDT and CDR2 as YNNKEL (reference sequence). This CDR3 has 17 amino acids. In nucleotides, the CDR3 is TGTGCCAGCAGCCATCGGGACGGGGGGGGTTTTGACAATGAGCAGTTCTTC. Protein product: CASSHRDGGGFDNEQFF.